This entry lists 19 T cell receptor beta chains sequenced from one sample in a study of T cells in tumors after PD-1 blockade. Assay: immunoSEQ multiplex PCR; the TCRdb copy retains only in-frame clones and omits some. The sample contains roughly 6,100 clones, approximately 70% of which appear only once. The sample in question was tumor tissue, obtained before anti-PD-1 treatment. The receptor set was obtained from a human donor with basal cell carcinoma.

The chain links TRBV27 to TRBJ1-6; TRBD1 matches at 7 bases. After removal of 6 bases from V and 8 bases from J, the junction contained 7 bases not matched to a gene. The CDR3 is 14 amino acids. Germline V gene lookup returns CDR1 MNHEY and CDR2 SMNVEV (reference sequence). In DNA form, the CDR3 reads TGTGCCAGCAGGGGGACAGCGGTACATTCACCCCTCCACTTT. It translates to CASRGTAVHSPLHF.

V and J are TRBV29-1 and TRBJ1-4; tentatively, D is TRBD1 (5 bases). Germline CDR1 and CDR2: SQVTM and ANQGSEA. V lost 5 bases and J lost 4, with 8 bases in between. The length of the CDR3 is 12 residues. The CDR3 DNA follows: TGCAGCGTTTGGGGCCTTAATGAAAAACTGTTTTTT. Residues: CSVWGLNEKLFF.

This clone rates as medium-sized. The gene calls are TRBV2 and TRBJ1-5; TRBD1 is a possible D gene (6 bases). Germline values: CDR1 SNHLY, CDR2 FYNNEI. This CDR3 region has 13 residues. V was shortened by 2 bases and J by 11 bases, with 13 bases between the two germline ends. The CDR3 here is CASSEPGAGAQHF. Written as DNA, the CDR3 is TGTGCCAGCAGTGAACCAGGGGCCGGGGCCCAGCATTTT.

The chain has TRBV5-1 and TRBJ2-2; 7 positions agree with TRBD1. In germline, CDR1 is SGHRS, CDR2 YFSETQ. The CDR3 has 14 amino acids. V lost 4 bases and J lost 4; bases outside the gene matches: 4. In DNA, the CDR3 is TGCGCCAGCAGCGCCGGGACAGTCACCGGGGAGCTGTTTTTT. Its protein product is CASSAGTVTGELFF.

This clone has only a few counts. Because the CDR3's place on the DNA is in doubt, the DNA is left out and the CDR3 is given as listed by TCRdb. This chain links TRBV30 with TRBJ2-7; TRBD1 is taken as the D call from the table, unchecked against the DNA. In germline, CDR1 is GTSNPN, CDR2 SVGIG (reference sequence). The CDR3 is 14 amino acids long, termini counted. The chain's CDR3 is CAWSVWGPGTGVYF.

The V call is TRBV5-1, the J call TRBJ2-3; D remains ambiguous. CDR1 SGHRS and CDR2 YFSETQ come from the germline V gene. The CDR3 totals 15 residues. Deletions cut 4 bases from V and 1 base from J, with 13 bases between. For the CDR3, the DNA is TGCGCCAGCAGCCTCCTAAAGCCACGCACAGATACGCAGTATTTT. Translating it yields CASSLLKPRTDTQYF. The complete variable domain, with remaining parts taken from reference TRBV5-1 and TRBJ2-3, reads KAGVTQTPRYLIKTRGQQVTLSCSPISGHRSVSWYQQTPGQGLQFLFEYFSETQRNKGNFPGRFSGRQFSNSRSEMNVSTLELGDSALYLCASSLLKPRTDTQYFGPGTRLTVL.

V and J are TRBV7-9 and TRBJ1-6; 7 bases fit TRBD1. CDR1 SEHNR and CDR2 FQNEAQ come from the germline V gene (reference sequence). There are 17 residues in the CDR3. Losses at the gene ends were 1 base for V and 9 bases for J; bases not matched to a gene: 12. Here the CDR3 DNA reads TGTGCCAGCAGCTTAGACAGGGGTCGCTCTGGTAGTTCACCCCTCCACTTT. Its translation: CASSLDRGRSGSSPLHF. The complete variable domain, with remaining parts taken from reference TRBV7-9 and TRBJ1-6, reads DTGVSQNPRHKITKRGQNVTFRCDPISEHNRLYWYRQTLGQGPEFLTYFQNEAQLEKSRLLSDRFSAERPKGSFSTLEIQRTEQGDSAMYLCASSLDRGRSGSSPLHFGNGTRLTVT.

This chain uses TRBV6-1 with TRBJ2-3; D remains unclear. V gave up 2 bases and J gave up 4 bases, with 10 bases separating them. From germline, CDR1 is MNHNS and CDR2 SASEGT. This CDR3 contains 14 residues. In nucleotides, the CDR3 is TGTGCCAGCAGTGAAATGCTGGGGTCAGATACGCAGTATTTT. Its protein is CASSEMLGSDTQYF.

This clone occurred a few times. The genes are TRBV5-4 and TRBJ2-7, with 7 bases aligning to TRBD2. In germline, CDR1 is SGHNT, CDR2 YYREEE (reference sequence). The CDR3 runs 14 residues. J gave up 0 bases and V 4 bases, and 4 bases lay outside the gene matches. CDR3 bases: TGTGCCAGCAGCCCTAGCGGTTCCTCCTACGAGCAGTACTTC. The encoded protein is CASSPSGSSYEQYF.

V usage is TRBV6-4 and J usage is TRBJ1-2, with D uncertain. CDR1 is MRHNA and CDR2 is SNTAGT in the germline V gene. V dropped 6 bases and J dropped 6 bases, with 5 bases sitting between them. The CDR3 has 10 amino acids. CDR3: CASRVNGYTF. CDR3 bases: TGTGCCAGCAGGGTTAATGGCTACACCTTC.

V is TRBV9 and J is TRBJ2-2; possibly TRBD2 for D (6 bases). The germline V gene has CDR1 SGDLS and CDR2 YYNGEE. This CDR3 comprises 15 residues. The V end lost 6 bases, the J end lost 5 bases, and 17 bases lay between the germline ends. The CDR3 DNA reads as TGTGCCAGCACCCCAGCAAGGGCGGGGACCGGGGAGCTGTTTTTT. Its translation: CASTPARAGTGELFF. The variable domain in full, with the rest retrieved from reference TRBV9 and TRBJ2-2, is DSGVTQTPKHLITATGQRVTLRCSPRSGDLSVYWYQQSLDQGLQFLIQYYNGEERAKGNILERFSAQQFPDLHSELNLSSLELGDSALYFCASTPARAGTGELFFGEGSRLTVL.

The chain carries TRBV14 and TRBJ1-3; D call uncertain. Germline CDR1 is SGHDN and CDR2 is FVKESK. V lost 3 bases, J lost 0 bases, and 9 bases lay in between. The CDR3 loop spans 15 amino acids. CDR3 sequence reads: CASSHRHYSGNTIYF. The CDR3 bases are TGTGCCAGCAGCCACCGACACTACTCTGGAAACACCATATATTTT.

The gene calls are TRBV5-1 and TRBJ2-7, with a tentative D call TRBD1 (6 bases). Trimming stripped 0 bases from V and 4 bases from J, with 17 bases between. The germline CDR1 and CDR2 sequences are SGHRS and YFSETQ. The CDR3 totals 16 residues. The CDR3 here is CASSLEVWQGNYEQYF. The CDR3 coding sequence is TGCGCCAGCAGCTTGGAGGTGTGGCAGGGGAATTACGAGCAGTACTTC. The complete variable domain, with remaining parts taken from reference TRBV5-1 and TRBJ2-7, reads KAGVTQTPRYLIKTRGQQVTLSCSPISGHRSVSWYQQTPGQGLQFLFEYFSETQRNKGNFPGRFSGRQFSNSRSEMNVSTLELGDSALYLCASSLEVWQGNYEQYFGPGTRLTVT.

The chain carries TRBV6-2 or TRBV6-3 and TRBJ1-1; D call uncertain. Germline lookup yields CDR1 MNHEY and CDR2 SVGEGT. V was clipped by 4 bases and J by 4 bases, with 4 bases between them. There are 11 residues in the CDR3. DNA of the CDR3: TGTGCCAGCAGTTCCCCCACTGAAGCTTTCTTT. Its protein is CASSSPTEAFF.

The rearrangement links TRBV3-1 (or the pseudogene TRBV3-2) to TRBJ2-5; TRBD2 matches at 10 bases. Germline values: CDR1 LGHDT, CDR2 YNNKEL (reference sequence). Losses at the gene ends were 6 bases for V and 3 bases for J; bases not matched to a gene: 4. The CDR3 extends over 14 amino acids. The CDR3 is CASSLAGVKETQYF. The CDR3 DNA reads TGTGCCAGCAGTCTAGCGGGGGTTAAAGAGACCCAGTACTTC.

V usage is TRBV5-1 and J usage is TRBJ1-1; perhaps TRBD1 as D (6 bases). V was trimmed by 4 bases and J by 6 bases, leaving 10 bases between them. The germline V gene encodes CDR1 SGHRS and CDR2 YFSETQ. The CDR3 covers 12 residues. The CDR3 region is CASSQAGAEAFF. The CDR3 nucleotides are TGCGCCAGCAGCCAGGCAGGGGCTGAAGCTTTCTTT.

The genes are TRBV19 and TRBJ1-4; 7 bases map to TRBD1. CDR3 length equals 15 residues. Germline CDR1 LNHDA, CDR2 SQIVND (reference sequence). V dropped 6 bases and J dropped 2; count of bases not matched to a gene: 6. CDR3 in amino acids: CASRETGRTNEKLFF. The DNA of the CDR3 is TGTGCCAGTAGGGAGACAGGGAGGACTAATGAAAAACTGTTTTTT.

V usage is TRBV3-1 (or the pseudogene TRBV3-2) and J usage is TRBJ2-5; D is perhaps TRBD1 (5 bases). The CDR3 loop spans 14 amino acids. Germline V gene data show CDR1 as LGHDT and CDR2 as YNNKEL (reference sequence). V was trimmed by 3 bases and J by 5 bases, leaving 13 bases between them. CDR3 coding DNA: TGTGCCAGCAGCCACTCTGGAAAGGGGGAGACCCAGTACTTC. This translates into CASSHSGKGETQYF.

The CDR3 coding sequence is TGTGCCAGCAGACAGGGGGCGGGCACCGGGGAGCTGTTTTTT. It translates to CASRQGAGTGELFF. This chain links TRBV25-1 with TRBJ2-2, with 9 bases aligning to TRBD1. The length of the CDR3 is 14 residues. V trimming: 6 bases; J trimming: 4 bases; junction bases outside the gene matches: 3. The germline gives CDR1 MGHDK, CDR2 SYGVNS. The complete variable domain, with remaining parts taken from reference TRBV25-1 and TRBJ2-2, reads EADIYQTPRYLVIGTGKKITLECSQTMGHDKMYWYQQDPGMELHLIHYSYGVNSTEKGDLSSESTVSRIRTEHFPLTLESARPSHTSQYLCASRQGAGTGELFFGEGSRLTVL.